What follows are 13 T cell receptor beta chains derived from one specimen sequenced in a study of breast tumors, draining lymph nodes, adjacent tissues. TCRdb re-analysed the multiplex PCR reads in MiXCR, keeping a single row per CDR3 protein. This table has approximately 300,000 distinct CDR3 sequences, around 30% appearing once. Breast cancer patients provided tissue from their axillary draining lymph nodes. Sequenced input: axillary lymph node tissue. These receptors all come from a female donor with breast cancer. Some clones in this sample may be carry-over from other donors' samples.

This clonotype was counted once. V usage is TRBV2 and J usage is TRBJ2-5; D might be TRBD1 (5 bases). CDR1 is SNHLY, CDR2 FYNNEI, per germline. The CDR3 is made up of 14 amino acids. V lost 3 bases, J lost 5 bases, and 13 bases lay in between. The DNA of the CDR3 is TGTGCCAGCAGTGATTGGCAGGGCGGCGAGACCCAGTACTTC. Translating gives CASSDWQGGETQYF.

Remarks on this clonotype: A much larger clone is a single base away; this may be a read error. As the CDR3 is not closed by the conserved phenylalanine or tryptophan, this likely results from a read error. The chain recombines TRBV5-5 with TRBJ2-7, with TRBD1 as a possible D gene (6 bases). The CDR3 loop spans 15 amino acids. V lost 4 bases to trimming and J lost 4 bases, with 18 bases between them. Germline V gene sequence: CDR1 SGHKS, CDR2 YYEKEE (reference sequence). The CDR3 reads CASSHHRQVLYEQYL. Here the CDR3 DNA reads TGTGCCAGCAGCCACCACAGACAGGTACTTTACGAGCAGTACCTC.

This clonotype was seen repeatedly, ten times or more. The chain joins TRBV10-3 to TRBJ2-1, with 11 bases aligning to TRBD2. The germline V gene encodes CDR1 ENHRY and CDR2 SYGVKD. With 2 bases clipped from V and 4 bases from J, the junction kept 1 base outside the gene matches. The CDR3 spans 15 residues. The CDR3 protein is CAISEGLAGYNEQFF. CDR3 in DNA: TGTGCCATCAGTGAGGGACTAGCGGGTTACAATGAGCAGTTCTTC.

This clonotype was seen a few times. The chain joins TRBV5-8 to TRBJ2-1, with 15 bases that match TRBD2. After removal of 0 bases from V and 1 base from J, the junction contained 5 bases not matched to a gene. CDR3 length equals 19 residues. Germline CDR1 reads SGHTS; CDR2 reads YDEGEE. DNA of the CDR3: TGTGCCAGCAGCTTGGGGACTAGCGGGAGGGCTTTGTCCTACAATGAGCAGTTCTTC. As protein: CASSLGTSGRALSYNEQFF.

The chain carries TRBV3-1 and TRBJ1-2, with TRBD1 matching 10 bases. There are 15 residues in the CDR3. Germline V CDR1 and CDR2: LGHDT, YNNKEL (reference sequence). Trimming removed 1 base from V and 7 bases from J; junction bases left unmatched: 6. The DNA for the CDR3 is TGTGCCAGCAGCCAAGCGGACAGGGGGATGGGTGGCTACACCTTC. Protein product: CASSQADRGMGGYTF.

This clonotype occurred many times. The rearrangement links TRBV6-4 to TRBJ2-1, with 7 nucleotides matching TRBD2. The CDR3 is 16 amino acids. V lost 0 bases, J lost 4 bases, and 6 bases stayed unmatched. Germline CDR1 MRHNA, CDR2 SNTAGT. Here the CDR3 reads CASSDSAGEGYNEQFF. CDR3 DNA: TGTGCCAGCAGTGACTCGGCGGGAGAGGGATACAATGAGCAGTTCTTC.

This clonotype was observed at least ten times. This chain links TRBV15 with TRBJ1-2; 8 nucleotides align to TRBD1. Unmatched junction bases numbered 15, after V lost 2 bases and J lost 7 bases. In germline, CDR1 is LNHNV, CDR2 YYDKDF (reference sequence). The CDR3 runs 17 residues. The CDR3 coding sequence is TGTGCCACCAGCAGACGAATCGTCCCGGACAGGGAGTCTGGCTACACCTTC. This translates into CATSRRIVPDRESGYTF.

For this clonotype: A clone one base away is much larger, so this may be a read error. This rearrangement joins TRBV5-1 to TRBJ2-2; D unresolved. Looked up from germline, CDR1 is SGHRS and CDR2 is YFSETQ. This CDR3 comprises 13 residues. The CDR3 loop is CAGSWTNTGELFF. CDR3 DNA: TGCGCCGGCAGCTGGACGAACACCGGGGAGCTGTTTTTT.

This clonotype was detected many times. The CDR3 sequence: CASSWGAGAAGADTQYF. As DNA, the CDR3 is TGTGCCAGCAGTTGGGGCGCGGGAGCAGCGGGCGCAGATACGCAGTATTTT. The V call is TRBV6-5, the J call TRBJ2-3; the match to TRBD2 covers 7 bases. This CDR3 is built from 17 residues. J gave up 4 bases and V 4 bases, and 14 bases lay outside the gene matches. The germline gives CDR1 MNHEY, CDR2 SVGAGI.

This clonotype was found a few times. A much larger clone sits a single nucleotide away, making a read error possible. The gene calls are TRBV19 and TRBJ2-1; 12 bases are shared with TRBD2. This CDR3 has 14 amino acids. V shed 6 bases, J shed 8 bases, and the junction held 5 bases outside the gene matches. Germline CDR1 LNHDA, CDR2 SQIVND (reference sequence). The CDR3 DNA reads as TGTGCCAGTAGCACGACTAGCGGGAGATATGAGCAGTTCTTC. Translation: CASSTTSGRYEQFF.

The chain recombines TRBV5-1 with TRBJ2-1, with D perhaps TRBD1 (5 bases). The CDR3 consists of 15 residues. The germline V gene has CDR1 SGHRS and CDR2 YFSETQ. V was trimmed by 2 bases and J by 4 bases, leaving 13 bases between them. The CDR3 DNA sequence: TGCGCCAGCAGCTTTACTACAGGCCCGTACAATGAGCAGTTCTTC. It is translated as CASSFTTGPYNEQFF.

This clonotype showed up many times. The V and J genes are TRBV20-1 and TRBJ2-7, with 7 bases that match TRBD2. This CDR3 has 14 amino acids. Unmatched junction bases numbered 6, after V lost 3 bases and J lost 1 base. The V gene's germline CDR1 is DFQATT and CDR2 SNEGSKA (reference sequence). CDR3 nucleotide sequence: TGCAGTGCTAGGGTGCTAGCGGCGTCCTACGAGCAGTACTTC. This codes for CSARVLAASYEQYF.

In this sample, this clonotype turned up many times. The chain uses TRBV7-9 and TRBJ2-7; perhaps TRBD2 as D (5 bases). Germline V gene lookup returns CDR1 SEHNR and CDR2 FQNEAQ (reference sequence). Deletions cut 5 bases from V and 6 bases from J, with 17 bases between. CDR3 size: 14 residues. CDR3: CASSKGGLSGEQYF. The CDR3 nucleotides read TGTGCCAGCAGCAAAGGAGGTCTAAGCGGCGAGCAGTACTTC.